The rows below give T cell receptor beta chains drawn from one sample of a study of blood T cell repertoires in COVID-19. Only in-frame clones appear in the TCRdb table, and some are missing; sequencing was by immunoSEQ multiplex PCR. The sample consists of 130,000 or so clones, around 86% of them appearing once. The sequenced sample consisted of peripheral blood. The source is a man aged 50 to 59 with active COVID-19. Both conserved end residues are part of each CDR3. A D gene is named only where the DNA matches it firmly. Size values are once, few and many counts, or a class for expanded clones, and some rows have none.

d_call clone_size j_call v_call cdr3_nt cdr3_aa
NA NA TRBJ2-3 TRBV5-1 TGCGCCAGCAGCCTTTCTACCTCAACGGCAGATACGCAGTATTTT CASSLSTSTADTQYF
TRBD1 NA TRBJ2-3 TRBV11-3 TGTGCCAGCAGCTCATACGGCGGACAGGGGGATCGAGGCCCAGATACGCAGTATTTT CASSSYGGQGDRGPDTQYF
TRBD1 NA TRBJ2-5 TRBV9 TGTGCCAGCAGCGAGAGCCCGCGTGGGACAGTTCAAGAGACCCAGTACTTC CASSESPRGTVQETQYF
NA NA TRBJ2-3 TRBV6-6 TGTGCCAGCAGTTCCGGGGGAATGGTTTTCACAGATACGCAGTATTTT CASSSGGMVFTDTQYF
NA NA TRBJ1-2 TRBV7-9 TGTGCCAGCAGCTTGGCGGGTCAATATGGCTACACCTTC CASSLAGQYGYTF
NA NA TRBJ2-3 TRBV27 TGTGCCAGCAGTGAAATAGCGGATACGCAGTATTTT CASSEIADTQYF
NA NA TRBJ2-3 TRBV19 TGTGCCAGTAGTATACAGGGGTTCGGCACAGATACGCAGTATTTT CASSIQGFGTDTQYF
TRBD1 NA TRBJ1-2 TRBV6-5 TGTGCCAGCAAGGCGAGTAAGGGGGCGGGCTACACCTTC CASKASKGAGYTF
NA NA TRBJ1-5 TRBV6-5 TGTGCCAGCAGTCAGGGGAGCAATCAGCCCCAGCATTTT CASSQGSNQPQHF
TRBD2 NA TRBJ2-3 TRBV3-1/TRBV3-2 TGTGCCAGCAGCCTAGGGACTAGCGGGGGCCCGAATGATACGCAGTATTTT CASSLGTSGGPNDTQYF
NA NA TRBJ1-2 TRBV19 TGTGCCAGTACCCCCCACAAGGGGGACTATGGCTACACCTTC CASTPHKGDYGYTF
TRBD1 NA TRBJ2-1 TRBV27 TGTGCCAGCAGTCCCGGGACAGGGGTGGCTGAGCAGTTCTTC CASSPGTGVAEQFF
NA NA TRBJ1-1 TRBV5-1 TGCGCCAGCAGCTTAGGGGCCTCGTTTTTGATGAACACTGAAGCTTTCTTT CASSLGASFLMNTEAFF
NA NA TRBJ1-1 TRBV2 TGTGCCAGCAGTGTGCTAAGCATGAACACTGAAGCTTTCTTT CASSVLSMNTEAFF
TRBD2 NA TRBJ2-3 TRBV5-4 TGTGCCAGCAGACTAGCGGGGGGACCTGATACGCAGTATTTT CASRLAGGPDTQYF
TRBD1 NA TRBJ1-5 TRBV20-1 TGCAGTGCTAGTCGACAGGGAAGCGGTCAGCCCCAGCATTTT CSASRQGSGQPQHF
NA NA TRBJ1-1 TRBV3-1/TRBV3-2 TGTGCCAGCAGCCGGGGCTCGAACACTGAAGCTTTCTTT CASSRGSNTEAFF
NA NA TRBJ1-2 TRBV5-1 TGCGCCAGCTCTAGCGGGGGGCGGAATGGCTACACCTTC CASSSGGRNGYTF
TRBD1 once TRBJ1-2 TRBV5-1 TGCGCCAGCAAACTAGACAGGGATGGATATGGCTACACCTTC CASKLDRDGYGYTF
NA NA TRBJ1-3 TRBV12-3/TRBV12-4 TGTGCCGCCGGAGGATCATATGGAAACACCATATATTTT CAAGGSYGNTIYF
TRBD1 NA TRBJ1-1 TRBV5-4 TGTGCCAGTTTCGACAGGGGGAGTCCCCAGGACACTGAAGCTTTCTTT CASFDRGSPQDTEAFF
NA NA TRBJ2-5 TRBV6-5 TGTGCCAGCAGTTACTCGCCAGGATTTCAAGAGACCCAGTACTTC CASSYSPGFQETQYF
TRBD1 NA TRBJ2-7 TRBV29-1 TGCAGCGCTAGGACAGGGGGCATCTCCTACGAGCAGTACTTC CSARTGGISYEQYF
NA NA TRBJ1-6 TRBV6-5 TGTGCCAGCAGTTCCGGGACAACTAATTCACCCCTCCACTTT CASSSGTTNSPLHF
TRBD1 NA TRBJ1-4 TRBV15 TGTGCCACCAGCAGAAAAGGACAGGGAGGACAGAAACTGTTTTTT CATSRKGQGGQKLFF
NA NA TRBJ1-1 TRBV18 TGTGCCAGCTCATCCAAACAGGGAGGGGCAACTGAAGCTTTCTTT CASSSKQGGATEAFF
NA few TRBJ2-2 TRBV7-3 TGTGCCAGCAGCTTTTCGGGGAACACCGGGGAGCTGTTTTTT CASSFSGNTGELFF
NA NA TRBJ2-7 TRBV9 TGTGCCAGCAGCGTAGGAGGTCCCTACGAGCAGTACTTC CASSVGGPYEQYF
NA NA TRBJ1-5 TRBV6-5 TGTGCCAGCAGTCCCGGGGGGTCGAGTCAGCCCCAGCATTTT CASSPGGSSQPQHF
TRBD1 NA TRBJ2-7 TRBV10-3 TGTGCCATCAACCAGGGGGACTACGAGCAGTACTTC CAINQGDYEQYF
TRBD2 NA TRBJ2-1 TRBV29-1 TGCAGCTGCGGGGGGAGTGAGCAGTTCTTC CSCGGSEQFF
NA NA TRBJ1-1 TRBV6-1 TGTGCCAGCAGTGAAAGCCGCAAGACTGAAGCTTTCTTT CASSESRKTEAFF
NA NA TRBJ2-7 TRBV2 TGTGCCAGCAGTACACAGTACGAGCAGTACTTC CASSTQYEQYF
NA NA TRBJ2-5 TRBV2 TGTGCCAGCAGGAAGACCGGGGAGACCCAGTACTTC CASRKTGETQYF
TRBD1 NA TRBJ1-2 TRBV5-6 TGTGCCAGCAGCTTGCCGGGACAGGGAAGGTCTCAGTCGGGCTACACCTTC CASSLPGQGRSQSGYTF
NA once TRBJ1-2 TRBV6-2/TRBV6-3 TGTGCCAGCAGTTACGGACAGATTGATGGCTACACCTTC CASSYGQIDGYTF
TRBD1 NA TRBJ2-7 TRBV19 TGTGCCAGTACCCAGGGGTCCGGGACAGGGTCGGGCGAGCAGTACTTC CASTQGSGTGSGEQYF
TRBD1 NA TRBJ2-6 TRBV27 TGTGCCAGCAGTTCCGGACAGGGCCCGACTGGGGCCAACGTCCTGACTTTC CASSSGQGPTGANVLTF
NA NA TRBJ1-5 TRBV12-3/TRBV12-4 TGTGCCAGCACCCAGGGCAATCAGCCCCAGCATTTT CASTQGNQPQHF
TRBD2 NA TRBJ2-1 TRBV7-7 TGTGCCAGCAGCCTGGGGACTAGTAATGAGCAGTTCTTC CASSLGTSNEQFF
NA NA TRBJ2-1 TRBV20-1 TGCAGTGCTAGTGGGGCGGGCAGGTCGGACGTTGAGCAGTTCTTC CSASGAGRSDVEQFF
TRBD2 NA TRBJ2-7 TRBV9 TGTGCCAGCAGCCTGGGGACTAGCGGGGTCTACGAGCAGTACTTC CASSLGTSGVYEQYF
TRBD1 NA TRBJ2-1 TRBV7-2 TGTGCCAGCAGCTTAGTTCAGGGGGCCTATGAGCAGTTCTTC CASSLVQGAYEQFF
NA once TRBJ2-3 TRBV19 TGTGCCAGTAGGACGGGTATTAGCACAGATACGCAGTATTTT CASRTGISTDTQYF
NA few TRBJ1-5 TRBV7-3 TGTGCCAGCAGCTTGCGCAGCGGATCCAATCAGCCCCAGCATTTT CASSLRSGSNQPQHF
NA NA TRBJ1-2 TRBV19 TGTGCCAGTAGTTACCCAGGGGTTGATGGCTACACCTTC CASSYPGVDGYTF
NA NA TRBJ2-2 TRBV2 TGTGCCAGCGGGGACACGAACACCGGGGAGCTGTTTTTT CASGDTNTGELFF
NA NA TRBJ2-1 TRBV5-4 TGTGCCAGCAGCCTCAGGTACAATGAGCAGTTCTTC CASSLRYNEQFF
TRBD1 NA TRBJ1-6 TRBV7-2 TGTGCCAGCACCAGGACAGGGCGTCATAATTCACCCCTCCACTTT CASTRTGRHNSPLHF
TRBD1 NA TRBJ1-1 TRBV4-1 TGCGCCAGCAGCCAGGGACAGGGACCAAACACTGAAGCTTTCTTT CASSQGQGPNTEAFF
TRBD2 NA TRBJ2-2 TRBV5-6 TGTGCCAGCAGCCCAAGCTTGGGGACTACCGTAACCGGGGAGCTGTTTTTT CASSPSLGTTVTGELFF
NA once TRBJ1-6 TRBV3-1/TRBV3-2 TGTGCCAGCAGCACCCGAGGGGGTCGGGGATCACCCCTCCACTTT CASSTRGGRGSPLHF
TRBD2 NA TRBJ2-1 TRBV7-8 TGTGCCAGCAGCTTAATCGGTCCTAGCGGGGGGGCCGGCAATGAGCAGTTCTTC CASSLIGPSGGAGNEQFF
TRBD2 NA TRBJ2-1 TRBV6-1 TGTGCCAGCAGTGTGACTAGCGGGGGCCTCCGCTCCTACAATGAGCAGTTCTTC CASSVTSGGLRSYNEQFF
TRBD1 NA TRBJ1-4 TRBV6-2/TRBV6-3 TGTGCCAGCAGTGATCCGGGACAGGTGAATGAAAAACTGTTTTTT CASSDPGQVNEKLFF
NA once TRBJ2-7 TRBV7-3 TGTGCCAGCAGCAGACAGGGAGGCGAGCAGTACTTC CASSRQGGEQYF
TRBD1 NA TRBJ1-1 TRBV5-4 TGTGCCAGCAGCTCGCGACAGGGGGACACTGAAGCTTTCTTT CASSSRQGDTEAFF
TRBD2 NA TRBJ2-7 TRBV6-5 TGTGCCAACGGACGGGAGGACCGCTACGAGCAGTACTTC CANGREDRYEQYF